One sample yielded the 32 T cell receptor beta chains listed below, sequenced in a study of PD-1 blockade in classical Hodgkin lymphoma (dated by TCRdb to 2019 to 2021). This specimen's time point label, interpreted: cycle 4 day 1 (C4D1), after 6 weeks of nivolumab. Relapse after autologous stem cell transplantation had occurred in all trial patients, and cohorts A, B and C were distinguished by prior brentuximab vedotin exposure. Using a Miltenyi CD4+ T cell isolation kit, CD4+ T cells were purified from thawed PBMCs through magnetic negative selection. Library construction relied on the immunoSEQ multiplex PCR assay. Entries here come from immuneACCESS through TCRdb and include only in-frame sequences with V and J called. Some clones fail to appear in such tables; in the studies checked, an unresolved V gene covers under half of the shortfall, and the cause of the remainder is unknown. The sample table holds almost 20,000 clones, of which roughly 85% were seen once. Clones ranked in the top ten supply roughly 2.8% of the sample.

Sequencing was performed on CD4+ T cells from blood, taken before the fourth cycle of nivolumab. These receptors came from a human donor with classical Hodgkin lymphoma.

The genes are TRBV6-5 and TRBJ2-6; D gene uncertain. The CDR3 totals 16 residues. CDR1 and CDR2 (germline): MNHEY, SVGAGI. Deletions cut 0 bases from V and 0 bases from J, with 6 bases between. The CDR3 loop reads CASSYSSPSGANVLTF. CDR3 nucleotide sequence: TGTGCCAGCAGTTACTCGTCCCCCTCTGGGGCCAACGTCCTGACTTTC.

The genes are TRBV6-6 and TRBJ2-7; no definite D call. CDR1 MNHNY and CDR2 SVGAGI come from the germline V gene (reference sequence). V shed 0 bases and J shed 0 bases, with 12 bases lying between them. CDR3 size: 16 residues. The CDR3 DNA sequence: TGTGCCAGCAGTTACTCTCGACTCTTAAGCTCCTACGAGCAGTACTTC. This encodes CASSYSRLLSSYEQYF.

V is TRBV29-1 and J is TRBJ2-2, with 10 positions matching TRBD2. CDR3 length: 14 amino acids. Germline V gene data show CDR1 as SQVTM and CDR2 as ANQGSEA. Trimming cost V 5 bases and J 3 bases; bases outside gene matches: 3. CDR3 amino acids: CSVRTSGHTGELFF. The DNA for the CDR3 is TGCAGCGTTAGGACTAGCGGCCACACCGGGGAGCTGTTTTTT.

This chain uses TRBV7-9 with TRBJ1-5; D might be TRBD1 (5 bases). V shed 5 bases and J shed 1 base, with 12 bases lying between them. Germline V gene data show CDR1 as SEHNR and CDR2 as FQNEAQ (reference sequence). The CDR3 loop spans 15 amino acids. For the CDR3, the DNA is TGTGCCAGCAGCGGCGGGACCTGGAGCAATCAGCCCCAGCATTTT. Its translation: CASSGGTWSNQPQHF.

The chain is built from TRBV7-8 and TRBJ2-1; 14 bases are a match to TRBD2. The CDR3 totals 17 residues. CDR1 is SGHVS and CDR2 is FQNEAQ in the germline V gene. The V gene end was trimmed by 5 bases and the J gene end by 8 bases; junction bases not matched to a gene: 11. The CDR3 region has the DNA TGTGCCAGCAGCGAGGGACTAGCGGGAGCCCTCTGGGATGAGCAGTTCTTC. It yields the protein CASSEGLAGALWDEQFF.

The CDR3 reads CASSSDGPNTDTQYF. The CDR3 region has the DNA TGCGCCAGCAGCTCGGACGGACCGAACACAGATACGCAGTATTTT. This rearrangement joins TRBV5-1 to TRBJ2-3; D is undetermined. The length of the CDR3 is 15 residues. CDR1 is SGHRS, CDR2 YFSETQ, per germline. V shed 3 bases and J shed 2 bases, with 13 bases lying between them.

V gene TRBV19 combines with J gene TRBJ1-1; D not certain. Germline V lookup: CDR1 LNHDA, CDR2 SQIVND (reference sequence). Deletions cut 3 bases from V and 4 bases from J, with 6 bases between. This CDR3 region has 12 residues. The CDR3, as DNA: TGTGCCAGTAGTATCTACGGCACTGAAGCTTTCTTT. Translating it yields CASSIYGTEAFF. The full variable domain, rest sourced from reference TRBV19 and TRBJ1-1, is DGGITQSPKYLFRKEGQNVTLSCEQNLNHDAMYWYRQDPGQGLRLIYYSQIVNDFQKGDIAEGYSVSREKKESFPLTVTSAQKNPTAFYLCASSIYGTEAFFGQGTRLTVV.

This sequence joins TRBV6-5 and TRBJ2-7; D might be TRBD1 (6 bases). V gave up 6 bases and J gave up 3 bases, with 12 bases separating them. The CDR3 contains 13 residues. CDR1 is MNHEY and CDR2 is SVGAGI in the germline V gene. The CDR3 loop is CASSRGHGYEQYF. Written as DNA, the CDR3 is TGTGCCAGCAGCCGGGGACACGGCTACGAGCAGTACTTC.

The gene calls are TRBV5-4 and TRBJ2-1; tentatively, D is TRBD2 (5 bases). This CDR3 has 15 residues. Trimming removed 0 bases at V and 2 bases at J, with 9 bases between. Germline V lookup: CDR1 SGHNT, CDR2 YYREEE (reference sequence). CDR3 sequence reads: CASSLVSGPYNEQFF. The CDR3 DNA reads TGTGCCAGCAGCTTGGTCAGCGGCCCCTACAATGAGCAGTTCTTC.

The chain combines TRBV6-1 with TRBJ1-5; 7 bases match TRBD1. The germline gives CDR1 MNHNS, CDR2 SASEGT. This CDR3 has 15 residues. V lost 6 bases, J lost 1 base, and 6 bases stayed unmatched. The CDR3 coding sequence is TGTGCCAGCAGGGCCGGGACAGCCAGCAATCAGCCCCAGCATTTT. Its protein is CASRAGTASNQPQHF.

The chain carries TRBV10-3 and TRBJ1-4; 7 nucleotides agree with TRBD1. CDR1 is ENHRY and CDR2 is SYGVKD in the germline V gene. V was clipped by 4 bases and J by 2 bases; unmatched bases: 1. CDR3 length equals 14 residues. CDR3 in amino acids: CAISVTGTNEKLFF. The CDR3 nucleotides read TGTGCCATCAGTGTGACAGGGACTAATGAAAAACTGTTTTTT.

The genes are TRBV2 and TRBJ2-1, with unresolved D. The CDR3 is made up of 13 amino acids. Germline CDR1 SNHLY, CDR2 FYNNEI. The ends were cut back, 5 bases at V and 7 bases at J, with 12 bases in the middle. The CDR3 region is CASSQVVRNEQFF. Written as DNA, the CDR3 is TGTGCCAGCAGTCAAGTGGTCAGGAATGAGCAGTTCTTC.

J is TRBJ2-7 and V is TRBV11-1; perhaps TRBD1 as D (6 bases). The V gene's germline CDR1 is SGHAT and CDR2 FQDESV (reference sequence). The CDR3 sequence is 14 residues long. V dropped 4 bases and J dropped 2 bases, with 12 bases sitting between them. The CDR3 sequence: CASSSGTSTYEQYF. In DNA form, the CDR3 reads TGTGCCAGCAGCTCCGGGACAAGCACCTACGAGCAGTACTTC.

The CDR3 sequence is CASSLDLAGWETQYF. The CDR3 bases are TGCGCCAGCAGCTTGGATCTAGCGGGATGGGAGACCCAGTACTTC. V gene TRBV5-1 combines with J gene TRBJ2-5; 9 nucleotides align to TRBD2. The CDR3 has 15 amino acids. Germline assignment: CDR1 SGHRS and CDR2 YFSETQ. Unmatched junction bases numbered 5, after V lost 0 bases and J lost 5 bases.

This rearrangement joins TRBV11-3 to TRBJ2-1; 8 bases agree with TRBD1. With 7 bases clipped from V and 0 bases from J, the junction kept 14 bases outside the gene matches. Germline assignment: CDR1 SGHNT and CDR2 YENEEA. The CDR3 runs 18 residues. As DNA, the CDR3 is TGTGCCAGCAATCCGGCGGACAGGGAGAAAAGCTCCTACAATGAGCAGTTCTTC. Translation: CASNPADREKSSYNEQFF.

This rearrangement joins TRBV2 to TRBJ2-3; D is uncertain. Germline V lookup: CDR1 SNHLY, CDR2 FYNNEI. The CDR3 loop spans 13 amino acids. V dropped 6 bases and J dropped 0 bases, with 7 bases sitting between them. As DNA, the CDR3 is TGTGCCAGCAGCAGGACCAGCACAGATACGCAGTATTTT. Translation gives CASSRTSTDTQYF.

The chain combines TRBV4-1 with TRBJ2-2; tentatively, D is TRBD1 (5 bases). Trimming stripped 4 bases from V and 6 bases from J, with 9 bases between. In germline, CDR1 is MGHRA, CDR2 YSYEKL. CDR3 length: 13 residues. The CDR3 is CASSLQGPGELFF. The CDR3 nucleotides read TGCGCCAGCAGCCTCCAGGGCCCCGGGGAGCTGTTTTTT.

The rearrangement uses TRBV19 and TRBJ1-3; D unresolved. V lost 5 bases and J 2 bases, leaving 7 bases between the germline ends. CDR1 LNHDA and CDR2 SQIVND come from the germline V gene (reference sequence). The length of the CDR3 is 13 residues. In DNA form, the CDR3 reads TGTGCCAGTAGTCCCCCACCTGGAAACACCATATATTTT. Protein product: CASSPPPGNTIYF.

CDR3 DNA sequence: TGTGCCTGTTCCCTGGGGGGCTCTTACGAGCAGTACTTC. Encoded protein: CACSLGGSYEQYF. This chain joins TRBV30 and TRBJ2-7; D tentatively fits TRBD1 or TRBD2 (6 bases each). The V and J ends lost 6 bases and 4 bases respectively, with 16 bases between them. The CDR3 is 13 amino acids. Per the germline V gene, CDR1 is GTSNPN and CDR2 is SVGIG (reference sequence).

The chain employs TRBV6-5 and TRBJ2-7; D tentatively reads TRBD1 or TRBD2 (5 bases each). Looked up from germline, CDR1 is MNHEY and CDR2 is SVGAGI. The CDR3 is made up of 11 amino acids. The V end was cut by 6 bases, the J end by 9 bases, with 12 bases between. The CDR3 loop is CASRFRGVQYF. CDR3 DNA sequence: TGTGCCAGCAGGTTCCGAGGGGTGCAGTACTTC.

V is TRBV6-1 and J is TRBJ2-5; TRBD2 aligns across 9 bases. The ends lost 8 bases at V and 3 bases at J; junction bases unmatched: 4. This CDR3 comprises 13 residues. Germline V gene data show CDR1 as MNHNS and CDR2 as SASEGT. The CDR3 is CASEASGEETQYF. The CDR3 DNA reads TGTGCCAGCGAAGCTAGCGGGGAAGAGACCCAGTACTTC.

The rearrangement uses TRBV7-2 and TRBJ1-2, with 8 bases that match TRBD1. The junction had 5 bases not matched to a gene; V was cut back by 0 bases and J by 2 bases. The CDR3 contains 16 residues. Germline values: CDR1 SGHTA, CDR2 FQGNSA. CDR3 sequence: CASSLAPGQANYGYTF. The CDR3 nucleotides are TGTGCCAGCAGCTTAGCCCCGGGACAGGCAAACTATGGCTACACCTTC.

The chain employs TRBV27 and TRBJ1-2; D is uncertain. Per germline, CDR1 MNHEY and CDR2 SMNVEV (reference sequence). The V end lost 5 bases, the J end lost 6 bases, and 13 bases lay between the germline ends. CDR3 length: 13 amino acids. CDR3 sequence (DNA): TGTGCCAGCAGTGCTAATTACGCGGATGGCTACACCTTC. This encodes CASSANYADGYTF.

The genes are TRBV5-4 and TRBJ2-1, with 10 bases matching TRBD2. The CDR3 spans 15 residues. Germline loops: CDR1 SGHNT, CDR2 YYREEE (reference sequence). Trimming took 3 bases from V and 1 from J; bases not matched to a gene: 1. CDR3 bases: TGTGCCAGCAGCTCGACTAGCGGGTCCTACAATGAGCAGTTCTTC. It encodes CASSSTSGSYNEQFF. Combining the CDR3 with reference TRBV5-4 and TRBJ2-1 gives the whole variable domain ETGVTQSPTHLIKTRGQQVTLRCSSQSGHNTVSWYQQALGQGPQFIFQYYREEENGRGNFPPRFSGLQFPNYSSELNVNALELDDSALYLCASSSTSGSYNEQFFGPGTRLTVL.

The chain couples TRBV4-2 to TRBJ2-7; no definite D call. The germline V and J ends were trimmed by 5 bases and 2 bases, with 13 bases remaining between them. Germline V CDR1 and CDR2: LGHNA, YNFKEQ. The CDR3 is 14 residues long. The CDR3 region is CASSLGRRPYEQYF. CDR3 nucleotide sequence: TGTGCCAGCAGCTTGGGCAGGCGCCCCTACGAGCAGTACTTC.

This chain links TRBV6-1 with TRBJ2-3; 10 nucleotides agree with TRBD2. The trim removed 3 bases at V and 0 bases at J, leaving 6 bases unmatched. CDR1 and CDR2 (germline): MNHNS, SASEGT. The CDR3 is 17 amino acids. The DNA for the CDR3 is TGTGCCAGCAGTGACCGCACTAGCGGGACGAGCACAGATACGCAGTATTTT. Its protein is CASSDRTSGTSTDTQYF.

The rearrangement uses TRBV5-6 and TRBJ2-1; TRBD2 matches 8 bases. CDR1 SGHDT and CDR2 YYEEEE come from the germline V gene. J gave up 10 bases and V 2 bases, and 5 bases lay outside the gene matches. The CDR3 has 13 amino acids. The CDR3: CASSLAGVGEQFF. The CDR3 DNA reads as TGTGCCAGCAGCTTAGCGGGAGTGGGGGAGCAGTTCTTC. The whole variable domain, remainder taken from reference TRBV5-6 and TRBJ2-1, is DAGVTQSPTHLIKTRGQQVTLRCSPKSGHDTVSWYQQALGQGPQFIFQYYEEEERQRGNFPDRFSGHQFPNYSSELNVNALLLGDSALYLCASSLAGVGEQFFGPGTRLTVL.

J is TRBJ1-6 and V is TRBV5-8; a possible D gene is TRBD1 (6 bases). Looked up from germline, CDR1 is SGHTS and CDR2 is YDEGEE. The CDR3 consists of 13 residues. Between the trimmed V and J ends, which lost 4 bases and 10 bases, there was a span of 12 bases. The CDR3: CASSGNRESPLHF. For the CDR3, the DNA is TGTGCCAGCAGCGGCAACAGGGAATCACCCCTCCACTTT.

The genes are TRBV4-2 and TRBJ2-7, with 7 nucleotides matching TRBD2. The CDR3 extends over 13 amino acids. Germline trimming cut 6 bases from V and 5 bases from J; bases unmatched to any gene: 7. Per germline, CDR1 LGHNA and CDR2 YNFKEQ. CDR3 region: CASRGGGMDEQYF. CDR3 bases: TGTGCCAGCAGGGGCGGGGGTATGGACGAGCAGTACTTC.

The J gene is TRBJ2-6, the V gene TRBV7-8; D is perhaps TRBD1 (5 bases). The CDR3 extends over 19 amino acids. Looked up from germline, CDR1 is SGHVS and CDR2 is FQNEAQ. V lost 1 base, J lost 4 bases, and 20 bases lay in between. The CDR3 sequence: CASSLVRWGLGSGANVLTF. In DNA form, the CDR3 reads TGTGCCAGCAGCTTAGTAAGGTGGGGCCTCGGATCAGGGGCCAACGTCCTGACTTTC.

The chain joins TRBV27 to TRBJ1-5; 9 bases line up with TRBD1. Germline assignment: CDR1 MNHEY and CDR2 SMNVEV (reference sequence). The CDR3 contains 15 residues. V shed 4 bases and J 5 bases; nucleotides not matched to a gene: 6. The CDR3 region is CASSSGTGYYQPQHF. The CDR3 DNA sequence: TGTGCCAGCAGTTCCGGGACAGGGTATTATCAGCCCCAGCATTTT.

The V gene is TRBV28, the J gene TRBJ1-5; 9 nucleotides line up with TRBD1. The CDR3 contains 17 residues. Germline values: CDR1 MDHEN, CDR2 SYDVKM. V lost 2 bases, J lost 3 bases, and 8 bases stayed unmatched. The CDR3 loop is CASSLRFGTGLNQPQHF. The CDR3, as DNA: TGTGCCAGCAGTTTAAGATTTGGGACAGGGCTCAATCAGCCCCAGCATTTT. Variable domain in full (rest from reference TRBV28 and TRBJ1-5): DVKVTQSSRYLVKRTGEKVFLECVQDMDHENMFWYRQDPGLGLRLIYFSYDVKMKEKGDIPEGYSVSREKKERFSLILESASTNQTSMYLCASSLRFGTGLNQPQHFGDGTRLSIL.